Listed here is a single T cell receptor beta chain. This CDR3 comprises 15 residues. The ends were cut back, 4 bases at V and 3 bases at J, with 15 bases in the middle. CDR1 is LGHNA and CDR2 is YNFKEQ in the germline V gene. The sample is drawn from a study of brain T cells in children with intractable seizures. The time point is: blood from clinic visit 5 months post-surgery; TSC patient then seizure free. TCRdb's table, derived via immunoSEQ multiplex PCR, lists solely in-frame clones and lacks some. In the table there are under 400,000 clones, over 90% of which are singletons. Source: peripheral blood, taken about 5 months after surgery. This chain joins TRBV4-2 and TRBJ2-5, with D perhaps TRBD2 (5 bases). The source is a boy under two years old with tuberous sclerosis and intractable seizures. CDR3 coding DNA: TGTGCCAGCAGCCCCCGGGATCGGCAGAAAGAGACCCAGTACTTC. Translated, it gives CASSPRDRQKETQYF.